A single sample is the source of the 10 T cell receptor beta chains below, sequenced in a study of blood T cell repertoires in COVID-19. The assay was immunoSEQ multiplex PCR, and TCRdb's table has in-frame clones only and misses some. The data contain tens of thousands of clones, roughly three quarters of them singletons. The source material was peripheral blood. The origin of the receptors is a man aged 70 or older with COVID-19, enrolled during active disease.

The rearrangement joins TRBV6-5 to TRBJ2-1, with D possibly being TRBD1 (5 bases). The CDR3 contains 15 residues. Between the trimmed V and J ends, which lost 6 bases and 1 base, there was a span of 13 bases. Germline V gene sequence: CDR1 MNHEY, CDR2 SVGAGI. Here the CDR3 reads CASRQDPSSYNEQFF. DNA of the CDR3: TGTGCCAGCAGACAGGACCCCTCATCCTACAATGAGCAGTTCTTC.

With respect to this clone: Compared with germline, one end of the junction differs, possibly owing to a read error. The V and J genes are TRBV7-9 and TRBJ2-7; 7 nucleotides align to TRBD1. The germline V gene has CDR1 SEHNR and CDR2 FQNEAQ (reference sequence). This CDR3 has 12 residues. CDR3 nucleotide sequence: TGTGCCAGCAGCTTAGAGACAGGGAATAAGCACTTC. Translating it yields CASSLETGNKHF. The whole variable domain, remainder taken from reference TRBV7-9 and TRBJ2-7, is DTGVSQNPRHKITKRGQNVTFRCDPISEHNRLYWYRQTLGQGPEFLTYFQNEAQLEKSRLLSDRFSAERPKGSFSTLEIQRTEQGDSAMYLCASSLETGNKHFGPGTRLTVT.

CDR3 bases: TGTGCCAGCAGTTACTCGCACAGGGGCGTCTACGAGCAGTACTTC. Protein: CASSYSHRGVYEQYF. The chain uses TRBV6-5 and TRBJ2-7; 7 bases agree with TRBD1. Trimming at V came to 0 bases and at J to 3 bases, leaving 5 bases not matched to a gene. The CDR3 sequence is 15 residues long. The germline V gene has CDR1 MNHEY and CDR2 SVGAGI.

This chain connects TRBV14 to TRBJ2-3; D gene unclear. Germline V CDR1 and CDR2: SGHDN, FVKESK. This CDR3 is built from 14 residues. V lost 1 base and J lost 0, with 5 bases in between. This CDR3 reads CASSQGQSTDTQYF. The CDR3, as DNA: TGTGCCAGCAGCCAAGGTCAGAGCACAGATACGCAGTATTTT.

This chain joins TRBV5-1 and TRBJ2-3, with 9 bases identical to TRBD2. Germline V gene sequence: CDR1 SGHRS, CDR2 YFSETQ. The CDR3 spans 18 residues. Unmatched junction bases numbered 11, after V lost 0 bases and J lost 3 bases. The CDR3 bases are TGCGCCAGCAGCTTGGAGGGACGGATAGCGGGGGTTACAGATACGCAGTATTTT. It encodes CASSLEGRIAGVTDTQYF.

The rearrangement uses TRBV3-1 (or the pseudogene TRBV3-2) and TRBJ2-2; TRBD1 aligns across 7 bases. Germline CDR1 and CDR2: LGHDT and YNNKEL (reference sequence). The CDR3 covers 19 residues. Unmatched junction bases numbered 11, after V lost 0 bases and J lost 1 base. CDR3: CASSQDPQGHDLNTGELFF. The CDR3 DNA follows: TGTGCCAGCAGCCAAGATCCACAGGGGCACGATTTGAACACCGGGGAGCTGTTTTTT.

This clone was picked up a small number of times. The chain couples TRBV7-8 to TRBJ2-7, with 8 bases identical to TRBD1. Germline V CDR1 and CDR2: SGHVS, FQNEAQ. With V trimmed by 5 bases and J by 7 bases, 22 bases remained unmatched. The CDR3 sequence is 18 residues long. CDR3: CASSRRGRGRTLLREQYF. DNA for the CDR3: TGTGCCAGCAGCCGTCGAGGCAGGGGGCGAACCCTACTACGGGAGCAGTACTTC.

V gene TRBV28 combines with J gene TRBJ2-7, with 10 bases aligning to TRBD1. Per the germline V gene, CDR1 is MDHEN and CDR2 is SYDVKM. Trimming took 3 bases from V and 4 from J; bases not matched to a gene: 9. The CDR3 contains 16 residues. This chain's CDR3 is CASSFSGTGARYEQYF. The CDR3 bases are TGTGCCAGCAGTTTTTCCGGGACAGGGGCGAGGTACGAGCAGTACTTC.

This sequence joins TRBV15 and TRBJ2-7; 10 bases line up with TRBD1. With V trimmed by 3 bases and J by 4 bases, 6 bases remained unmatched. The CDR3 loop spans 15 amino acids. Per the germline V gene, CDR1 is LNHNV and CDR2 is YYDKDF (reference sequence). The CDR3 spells CATSSGGQGRYEQYF. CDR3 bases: TGTGCCACCAGCAGTGGGGGACAGGGGCGGTACGAGCAGTACTTC.

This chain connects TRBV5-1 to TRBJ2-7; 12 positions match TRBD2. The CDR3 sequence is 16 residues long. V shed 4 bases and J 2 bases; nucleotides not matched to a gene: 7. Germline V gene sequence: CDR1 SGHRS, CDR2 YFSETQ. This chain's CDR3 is CASSPSTSGGTYEQYF. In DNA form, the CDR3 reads TGCGCCAGCAGCCCATCGACTAGCGGGGGAACCTACGAGCAGTACTTC.